This T cell receptor beta chain was recovered during a study of early T cells in non-severe SARS-CoV-2 infection. Individual cDNA molecules received unique molecular identifiers during library preparation. TCRdb reprocessed the 5' RACE reads via MiXCR and lists one record per CDR3 protein. This table holds 65,000 to 95,000 distinct CDR3 sequences, about a sixth found once. General study results and limits: Anti-spike CD8 specificities were favored by VDJdb matching, whose results missed private and CD4 specificities.

In its sample, this clonotype was seen a few times. Its target is unknown. The CDR3 has 14 amino acids. V was shortened by 8 bases and J by 3 bases, with 17 bases between the two germline ends. This TCR came from an adult who was a healthcare worker with PCR-confirmed SARS-CoV-2 infection or an uninfected control (not recorded which). This chain uses TRBV12-3 or TRBV12-4 with TRBJ2-7, with D tentatively TRBD2 (5 bases). The specimen was whole blood. The chain's CDR3 is CASAQGGRGYEQYF. The CDR3 DNA reads TGTGCCAGCGCCCAAGGAGGCCGGGGCTACGAGCAGTACTTC.